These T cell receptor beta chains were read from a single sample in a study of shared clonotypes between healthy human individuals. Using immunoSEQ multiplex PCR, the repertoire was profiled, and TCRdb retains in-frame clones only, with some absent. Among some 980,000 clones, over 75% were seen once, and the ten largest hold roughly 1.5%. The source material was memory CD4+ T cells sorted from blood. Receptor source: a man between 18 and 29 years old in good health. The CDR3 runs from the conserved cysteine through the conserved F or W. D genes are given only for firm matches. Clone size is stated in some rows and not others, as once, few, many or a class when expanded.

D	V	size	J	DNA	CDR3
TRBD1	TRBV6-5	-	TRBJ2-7	TGTGCCAGCAGTATTTCCGGGACAGGGTCCTACGAGCAGTACTTC	CASSISGTGSYEQYF
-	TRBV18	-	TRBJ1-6	TGTGCCAGCTCACCACTGGAACCGGCAAATTCACCCCTCCACTTT	CASSPLEPANSPLHF
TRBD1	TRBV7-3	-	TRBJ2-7	TGTGCCAGCAGTCCCGGGCGGGACAGGGCCTACGAGCAGTACTTC	CASSPGRDRAYEQYF
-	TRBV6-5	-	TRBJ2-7	TGTGCCAGCAGTTCGAGGGAAGCGGGCCTCGAGCAGTACTTC	CASSSREAGLEQYF
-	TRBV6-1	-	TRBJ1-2	TGTGCCAGCAGTGTCTACCCCTCAGGAGATCGAGGCTACACCTTC	CASSVYPSGDRGYTF
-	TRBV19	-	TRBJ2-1	TGTGCCAGTAGTGAGGGGAACCGAAAATACAATGAGCAGTTCTTC	CASSEGNRKYNEQFF
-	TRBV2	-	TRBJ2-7	TGTGCCAGCAGTGAAATAACATCTAGCTCCTACGAGCAGTACTTC	CASSEITSSSYEQYF
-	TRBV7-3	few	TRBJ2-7	TGTGCCAGCAGCCCCGGCGGGGTAGGATCCTACGAGCAGTACTTC	CASSPGGVGSYEQYF
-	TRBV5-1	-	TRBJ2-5	TGCGCCAGCAGCAGGGAGAAGGGGGAGACCCAGTACTTC	CASSREKGETQYF
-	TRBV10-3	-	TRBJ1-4	TGTGCCATCAGCGTGGACGAGAGTGAAAAACTGTTTTTT	CAISVDESEKLFF